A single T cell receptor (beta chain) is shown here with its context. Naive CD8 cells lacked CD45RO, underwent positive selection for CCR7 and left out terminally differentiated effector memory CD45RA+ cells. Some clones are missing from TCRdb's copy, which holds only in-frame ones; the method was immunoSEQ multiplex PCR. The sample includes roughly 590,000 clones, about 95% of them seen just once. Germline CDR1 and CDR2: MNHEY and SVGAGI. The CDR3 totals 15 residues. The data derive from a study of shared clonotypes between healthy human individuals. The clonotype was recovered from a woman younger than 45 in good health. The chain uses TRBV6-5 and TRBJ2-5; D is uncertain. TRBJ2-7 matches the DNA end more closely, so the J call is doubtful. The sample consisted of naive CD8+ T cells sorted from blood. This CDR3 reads CASSVEAPVSYEQYF. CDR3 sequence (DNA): TGTGCCAGCAGTGTTGAAGCGCCCGTCTCCTACGAGCAGTACTTC.